This T cell receptor beta chain was sequenced in a study of shared clonotypes between healthy human individuals. Points from the study as a whole: Memory subsets generally showed lower estimated richness than naive subsets.

The split of CD4+ cells yielded CD45RA+ naive and CD45RA-negative memory subsets. In the authors' workflow: Sequence data from immunoSEQ were junction-only and lacked quality scores; consequently, filtering differed. TCRdb keeps only in-frame clones here, not all; method: immunoSEQ multiplex PCR. The V and J calls and clone size come from that table; D and trimming were worked out from the DNA. The sample consists of 2.3 million or so clones, 85% to 95% of them appearing once. Concerning this clone itself: Its antigen is unknown.

Trimming cost V 3 bases and J 3 bases; bases outside gene matches: 8. The CDR3 has 15 residues. Per germline, CDR1 ENHRY and CDR2 SYGVKD. The chain links TRBV10-3 to TRBJ2-7, with 7 bases matching TRBD1. The source is a man younger than 35 in good health. Some clones in this sample may be carry-over from other donors' samples. The sequenced material came from naive CD4+ T cells from PBMCs. Subset defined: CD45RA+ positively selected. The CDR3 region is CAISDRQGDFYEQYF. In DNA form, the CDR3 reads TGTGCCATCAGTGATAGACAGGGCGATTTCTACGAGCAGTACTTC.